This T cell receptor beta chain was sequenced in a study of PD-L1 blockade in urothelial cancer. The overall study: Prior regimens of chemotherapy numbered 0 to 3 per patient. Reported median T cell count for blood samples was around 150,000.

The sample holds one count of this clone. Produced via immunoSEQ multiplex PCR; TCRdb's table is partial and in-frame only. The sample consists of 80,000 to 130,000 clones, 91% of them appearing once. Each patient supplied 1 to 8 pretreatment and on-treatment samples. Germline V gene lookup returns CDR1 SGHTA and CDR2 FQGNSA. The CDR3 covers 14 residues. The V and J ends lost 3 bases and 3 bases respectively, with 9 bases between them. The receptor was isolated from a woman aged 80 or older with urothelial cancer. The specimen comprised PBMCs, sampled around atezolizumab (anti-PD-L1) treatment. The chain links TRBV7-2 to TRBJ2-1; D is unresolved. CDR3: CASSFVVSYNEQFF. For the CDR3, the DNA is TGTGCCAGCAGCTTTGTGGTGAGCTACAATGAGCAGTTCTTC.